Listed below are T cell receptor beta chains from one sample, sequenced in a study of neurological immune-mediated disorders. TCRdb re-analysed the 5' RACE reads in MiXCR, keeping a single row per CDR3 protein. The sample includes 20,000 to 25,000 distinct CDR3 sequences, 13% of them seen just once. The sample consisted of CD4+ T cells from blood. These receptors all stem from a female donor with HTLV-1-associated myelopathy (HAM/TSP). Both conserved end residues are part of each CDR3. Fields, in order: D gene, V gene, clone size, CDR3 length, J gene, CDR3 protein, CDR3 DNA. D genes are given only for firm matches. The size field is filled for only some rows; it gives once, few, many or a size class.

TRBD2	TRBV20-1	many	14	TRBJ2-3	CSAETSGALITQYF	TGCAGTGCAGAGACTAGCGGGGCCCTCATAACGCAGTATTTT
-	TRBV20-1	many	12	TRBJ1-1	CSAQRQNTEAFF	TGCAGTGCGCAGCGACAGAACACTGAAGCTTTCTTT
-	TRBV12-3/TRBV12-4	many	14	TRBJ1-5	CASSPSGLGQPQHF	TGTGCCAGCAGTCCAAGTGGCTTAGGTCAGCCCCAGCATTTT
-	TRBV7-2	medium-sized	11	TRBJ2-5	CASSLYETQYF	TGTGCCAGCAGCTTATATGAGACCCAGTACTTC
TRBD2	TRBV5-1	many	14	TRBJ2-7	CASSLELAGVEQYF	TGCGCCAGCAGCTTGGAGCTAGCGGGAGTCGAGCAGTACTTC
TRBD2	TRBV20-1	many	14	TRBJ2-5	CSARLAGVEETQYF	TGCAGTGCTAGGCTAGCGGGAGTCGAGGAGACCCAGTACTTC
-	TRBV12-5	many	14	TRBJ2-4	CASAPSPGGNIQYF	TGTGCTAGTGCCCCGTCTCCTGGGGGAAACATTCAGTACTTC
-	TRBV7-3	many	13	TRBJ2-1	CASSLWSGNEQFF	TGTGCCAGCAGCTTATGGTCGGGCAATGAGCAGTTCTTC
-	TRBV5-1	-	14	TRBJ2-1	CASSAGEYYNEQFF	TGCGCCAGCAGTGCAGGGGAATACTACAATGAGCAGTTCTTC
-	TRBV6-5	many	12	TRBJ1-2	CASSGTWHGYTF	TGTGCCAGCAGTGGGACATGGCATGGCTACACCTTC
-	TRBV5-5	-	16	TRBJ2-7	CASSLGVRGDLNEQYF	TGTGCCAGCAGCTTGGGGGTTCGGGGCGACCTGAACGAGCAGTACTTC
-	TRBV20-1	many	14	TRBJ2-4	CSASRGERGNIQYF	TGCAGTGCTAGTCGTGGAGAAAGGGGAAACATTCAGTACTTC
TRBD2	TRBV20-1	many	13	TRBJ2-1	CSAPRLAGNEQFF	TGCAGTGCTCCAAGACTAGCCGGCAATGAGCAGTTCTTC
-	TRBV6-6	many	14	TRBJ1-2	CASSPAQGSYGYTF	TGTGCCAGCAGCCCAGCCCAGGGAAGCTATGGCTACACCTTC
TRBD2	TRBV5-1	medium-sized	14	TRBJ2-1	CASSLEGLQNEQFF	TGCGCCAGCAGCTTGGAGGGACTACAGAATGAGCAGTTCTTC
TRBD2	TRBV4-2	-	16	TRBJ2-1	CASQSGTTCESGEQFF	TGTGCCAGCCAATCCGGGACTACCTGTGAAAGTGGTGAGCAGTTCTTC
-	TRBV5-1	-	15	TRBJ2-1	CASSLRESSYNEQFF	TGCGCCAGCAGCTTGAGGGAGAGCTCCTACAATGAGCAGTTCTTC
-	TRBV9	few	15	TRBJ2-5	CASSVAAGYQETQYF	TGTGCCAGCAGCGTAGCTGCAGGGTACCAAGAGACCCAGTACTTC
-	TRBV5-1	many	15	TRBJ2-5	CASSEGPDDQETQYF	TGCGCCAGCAGCGAAGGTCCAGACGACCAAGAGACCCAGTACTTC
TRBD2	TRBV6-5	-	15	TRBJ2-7	CASSSLDGLEGEQYF	TGTGCCAGCAGTTCCTTGGATGGACTAGAGGGCGAGCAGTACTTC
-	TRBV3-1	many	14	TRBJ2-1	CASSQIQQGHEQFF	TGTGCCAGCAGCCAGATCCAACAGGGCCATGAGCAGTTCTTC
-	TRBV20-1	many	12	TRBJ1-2	CSAPEANYGYTF	TGCAGTGCCCCAGAAGCTAACTATGGCTACACCTTC
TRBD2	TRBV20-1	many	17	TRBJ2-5	CSARGIGLAGNFETQYF	TGCAGTGCTAGAGGGATCGGGCTAGCGGGTAATTTCGAGACCCAGTACTTC
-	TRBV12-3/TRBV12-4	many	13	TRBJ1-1	CASRQVESTEAFF	TGTGCCAGCAGACAGGTTGAGTCGACTGAAGCTTTCTTT
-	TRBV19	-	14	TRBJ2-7	CASSTQGGSYEQYF	TGTGCCAGTAGTACGCAAGGGGGCTCCTACGAGCAGTACTTC
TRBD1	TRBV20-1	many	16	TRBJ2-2	CSAPQPGQGITGELFF	TGCAGTGCTCCGCAACCGGGACAGGGGATCACCGGGGAGCTGTTTTTT
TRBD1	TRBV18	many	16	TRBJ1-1	CASSTKQGGMNTEAFF	TGTGCCAGCTCGACCAAGCAGGGGGGAATGAACACTGAAGCTTTCTTT
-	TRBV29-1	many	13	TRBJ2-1	CSVEDRSGIEQFF	TGCAGCGTTGAAGATAGGTCAGGAATCGAGCAGTTCTTC
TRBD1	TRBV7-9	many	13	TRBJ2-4	CAITSGGENIQYF	TGTGCCATTACATCAGGGGGCGAAAACATTCAGTACTTC
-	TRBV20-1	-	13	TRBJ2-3	CSARDVSTDTQYF	TGCAGTGCTAGAGATGTTAGCACAGATACGCAGTATTTT
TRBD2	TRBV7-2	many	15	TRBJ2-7	CASSFQPGPGGEQYF	TGTGCCAGCAGCTTCCAACCGGGCCCGGGAGGGGAGCAGTACTTC
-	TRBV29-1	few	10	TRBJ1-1	CSVSPAGAFF	TGCAGCGTTTCCCCGGCCGGGGCTTTCTTT
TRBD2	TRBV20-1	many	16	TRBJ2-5	CSAGGLAGEIQETQYF	TGCAGTGCTGGGGGACTAGCGGGGGAGATCCAAGAGACCCAGTACTTC
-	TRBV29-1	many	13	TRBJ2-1	CSVTNRDSNEQFF	TGCAGCGTCACCAACCGGGACTCTAATGAGCAGTTCTTC
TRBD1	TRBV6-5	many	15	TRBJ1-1	CASSYTGQGKTEAFF	TGTGCCAGCAGTTACACTGGACAGGGAAAGACTGAAGCTTTCTTT
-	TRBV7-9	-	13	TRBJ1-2	CASSLVGSDCYTF	TGCGCCAGCAGCTTAGTAGGGAGCGATTGCTACACCTTC
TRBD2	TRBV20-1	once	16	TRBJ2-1	CSARTTSGTSGGEQFF	TGCAGTGCTAGAACCACCTCCGGGACTAGCGGGGGGGAGCAGTTCTTC
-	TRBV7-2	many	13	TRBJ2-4	CASRMDGVDIQYF	TGTGCCAGCAGGATGGATGGAGTAGACATTCAGTACTTC
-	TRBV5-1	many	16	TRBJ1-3	CASSQRLGGGGNTIYF	TGCGCCAGCAGCCAAAGGCTAGGGGGAGGAGGAAACACCATATATTTT
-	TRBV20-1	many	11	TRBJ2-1	CSAQDNNEQFF	TGCAGTGCTCAGGACAACAATGAGCAGTTCTTC
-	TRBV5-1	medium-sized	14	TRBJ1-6	CASSLEGFGSPLHF	TGCGCCAGCAGCTTGGAAGGGTTTGGTTCACCCCTCCACTTT
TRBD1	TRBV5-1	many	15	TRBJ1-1	CASSPDQGENTEAFF	TGCGCCAGCAGCCCGGATCAGGGGGAGAACACTGAAGCTTTCTTT
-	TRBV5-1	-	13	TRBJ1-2	CASSIGANYGYTF	TGTGCCAGCAGTATAGGGGCTAACTATGGCTACACCTTC
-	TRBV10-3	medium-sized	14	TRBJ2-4	CAISEDRAKNIQYF	TGTGCCATCAGTGAGGACAGGGCCAAAAACATTCAGTACTTC
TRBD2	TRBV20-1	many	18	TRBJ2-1	CSARDSGTSGGNYNEQFF	TGCAGTGCTAGAGATTCCGGGACTAGCGGGGGGAATTACAATGAGCAGTTCTTC
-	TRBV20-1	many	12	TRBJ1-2	CSALLRDSGYTF	TGCAGTGCCCTACTCAGGGACTCTGGCTACACCTTC
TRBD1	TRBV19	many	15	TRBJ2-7	CASSLRTGAPNEQYF	TGTGCCAGTAGTCTCAGGACAGGGGCCCCGAACGAGCAGTACTTC
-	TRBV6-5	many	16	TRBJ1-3	CASSYYYTGPGNTIYF	TGTGCCAGCAGTTACTACTACACAGGCCCTGGAAACACCATATATTTT
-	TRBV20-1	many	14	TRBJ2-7	CSATNMVSSYEQYF	TGCAGTGCCACGAACATGGTTAGCTCCTACGAGCAGTACTTC
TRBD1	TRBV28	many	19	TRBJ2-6	CASSRTGEAKNSGANVLTF	TGTGCCAGCAGCAGGACAGGGGAGGCGAAAAATTCTGGGGCCAACGTCCTGACTTTC
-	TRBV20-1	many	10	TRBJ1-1	CSVKDGGAFF	TGCAGTGTCAAGGACGGCGGGGCTTTCTTT
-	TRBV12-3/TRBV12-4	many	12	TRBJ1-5	CASSFTVQPQHF	TGTGCCAGCAGTTTCACCGTGCAGCCCCAGCATTTT
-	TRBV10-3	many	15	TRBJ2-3	CATNSRVGGTDTQYF	TGTGCCACCAACAGCCGCGTGGGGGGCACAGATACGCAGTATTTT
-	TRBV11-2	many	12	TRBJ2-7	CASSANSYEQYF	TGTGCCAGCAGCGCAAACTCCTACGAGCAGTACTTC
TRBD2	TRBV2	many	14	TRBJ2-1	CASTRGLAANEQFF	TGTGCCAGTACCAGAGGACTAGCGGCCAATGAGCAGTTCTTC
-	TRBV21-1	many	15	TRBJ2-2	CASSNLLRGLGELFF	TGTGCCAGCAGCAATCTTTTAAGGGGATTGGGGGAGCTGTTTTTT
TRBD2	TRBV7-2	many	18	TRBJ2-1	CASSPRDRRGVLYNEQFF	TGTGCCAGCAGCCCCCGCGATCGGCGGGGGGTCCTGTACAATGAGCAGTTCTTC